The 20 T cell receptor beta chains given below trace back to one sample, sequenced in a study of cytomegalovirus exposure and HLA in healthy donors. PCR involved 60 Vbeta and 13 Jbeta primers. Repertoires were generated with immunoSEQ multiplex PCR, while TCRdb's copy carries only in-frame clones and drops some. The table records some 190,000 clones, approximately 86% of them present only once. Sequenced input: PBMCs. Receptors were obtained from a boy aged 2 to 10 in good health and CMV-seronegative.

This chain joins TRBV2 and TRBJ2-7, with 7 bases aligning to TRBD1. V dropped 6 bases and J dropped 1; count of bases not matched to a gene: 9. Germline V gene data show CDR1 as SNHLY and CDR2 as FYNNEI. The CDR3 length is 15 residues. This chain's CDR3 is CASRLTGLSSYEQYF. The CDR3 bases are TGTGCCAGCAGATTGACAGGGCTAAGTTCCTACGAGCAGTACTTC.

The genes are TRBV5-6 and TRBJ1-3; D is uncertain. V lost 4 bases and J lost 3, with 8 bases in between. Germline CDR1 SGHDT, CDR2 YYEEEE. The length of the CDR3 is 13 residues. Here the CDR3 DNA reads TGTGCCAGCAGCCTAAGAGGTGGAAACACCATATATTTT. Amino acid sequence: CASSLRGGNTIYF.

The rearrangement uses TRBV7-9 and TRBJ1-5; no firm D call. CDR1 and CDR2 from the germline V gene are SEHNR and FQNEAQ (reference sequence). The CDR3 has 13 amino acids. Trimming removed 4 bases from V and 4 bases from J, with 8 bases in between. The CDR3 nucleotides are TGTGCCAGCAGCTCCACAGAGAATCAGCCCCAGCATTTT. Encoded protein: CASSSTENQPQHF.

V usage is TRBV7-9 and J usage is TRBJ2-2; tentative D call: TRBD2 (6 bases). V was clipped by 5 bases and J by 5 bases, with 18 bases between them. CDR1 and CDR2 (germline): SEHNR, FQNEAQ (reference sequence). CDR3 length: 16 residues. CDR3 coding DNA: TGTGCCAGCAGCCAAATATTCGGGAGAGGGACCGGGGAGCTGTTTTTT. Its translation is CASSQIFGRGTGELFF.

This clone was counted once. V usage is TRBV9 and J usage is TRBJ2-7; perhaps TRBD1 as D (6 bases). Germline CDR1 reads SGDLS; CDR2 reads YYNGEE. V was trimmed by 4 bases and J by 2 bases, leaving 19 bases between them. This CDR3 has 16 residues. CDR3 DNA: TGTGCCAGCAGCCCCCTACTCGGGACACCTACCTACGAGCAGTACTTC. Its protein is CASSPLLGTPTYEQYF. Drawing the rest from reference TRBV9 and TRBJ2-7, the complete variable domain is DSGVTQTPKHLITATGQRVTLRCSPRSGDLSVYWYQQSLDQGLQFLIQYYNGEERAKGNILERFSAQQFPDLHSELNLSSLELGDSALYFCASSPLLGTPTYEQYFGPGTRLTVT.

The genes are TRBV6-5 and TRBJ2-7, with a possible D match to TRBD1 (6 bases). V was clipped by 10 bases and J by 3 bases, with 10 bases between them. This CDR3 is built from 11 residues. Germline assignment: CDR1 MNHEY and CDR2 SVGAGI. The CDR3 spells CATTQGYEQYF. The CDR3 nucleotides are TGTGCCACAACACAGGGCTACGAGCAGTACTTC.

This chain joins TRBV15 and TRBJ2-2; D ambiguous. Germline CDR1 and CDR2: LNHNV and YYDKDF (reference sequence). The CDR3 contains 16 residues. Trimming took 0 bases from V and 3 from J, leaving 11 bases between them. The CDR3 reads CATSRDGGAHTGELFF. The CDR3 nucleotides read TGTGCCACCAGCAGAGATGGCGGAGCGCACACCGGGGAGCTGTTTTTT.

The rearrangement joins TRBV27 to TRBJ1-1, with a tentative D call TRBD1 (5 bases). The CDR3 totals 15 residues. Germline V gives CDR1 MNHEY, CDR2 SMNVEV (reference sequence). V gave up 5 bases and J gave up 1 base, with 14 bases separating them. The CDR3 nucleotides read TGTGCCAGCAGTCCATGGGGGGAAGGGAACACTGAAGCTTTCTTT. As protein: CASSPWGEGNTEAFF.

The CDR3 region is CASSTGLPNYEQYF. CDR3 nucleotides: TGTGCCAGCAGTACGGGACTTCCCAATTACGAGCAGTACTTC. The chain uses TRBV2 and TRBJ2-7; maybe TRBD2 (6 bases). From germline, CDR1 is SNHLY and CDR2 FYNNEI. V lost 5 bases, J lost 4 bases, and 15 bases lay in between. The CDR3 is 14 amino acids.

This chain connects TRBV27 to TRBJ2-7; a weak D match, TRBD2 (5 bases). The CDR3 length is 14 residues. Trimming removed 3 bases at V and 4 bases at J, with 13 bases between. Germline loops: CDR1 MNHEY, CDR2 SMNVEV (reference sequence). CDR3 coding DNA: TGTGCCAGCAGTTTCGATCCGGGCGGGTACGAGCAGTACTTC. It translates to CASSFDPGGYEQYF.

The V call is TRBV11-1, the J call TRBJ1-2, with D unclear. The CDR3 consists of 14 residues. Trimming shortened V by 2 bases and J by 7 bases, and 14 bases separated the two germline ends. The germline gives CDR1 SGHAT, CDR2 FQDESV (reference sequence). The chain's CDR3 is CASSLLSTHCGYTF. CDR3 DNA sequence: TGTGCCAGCAGCTTATTAAGCACCCACTGTGGCTACACCTTC.

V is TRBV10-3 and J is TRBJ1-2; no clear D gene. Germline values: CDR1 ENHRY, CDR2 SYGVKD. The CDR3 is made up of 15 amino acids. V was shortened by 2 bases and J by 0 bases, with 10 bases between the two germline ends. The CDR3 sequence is CAISESDGSNYGYTF. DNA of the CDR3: TGTGCCATCAGTGAGAGCGACGGCTCTAACTATGGCTACACCTTC.

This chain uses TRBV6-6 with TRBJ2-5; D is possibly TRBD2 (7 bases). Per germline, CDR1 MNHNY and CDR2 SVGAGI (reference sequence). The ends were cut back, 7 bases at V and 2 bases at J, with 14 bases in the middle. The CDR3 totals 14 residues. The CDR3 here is CASNTGRGQETQYF. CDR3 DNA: TGTGCCAGCAACACAGGGAGGGGGCAAGAGACCCAGTACTTC.

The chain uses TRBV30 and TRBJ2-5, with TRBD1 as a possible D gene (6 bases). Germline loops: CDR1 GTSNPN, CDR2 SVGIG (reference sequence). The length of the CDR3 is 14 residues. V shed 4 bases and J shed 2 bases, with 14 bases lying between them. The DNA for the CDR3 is TGTGCCTGGACGGGAACAGGGCCACAAGAGACCCAGTACTTC. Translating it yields CAWTGTGPQETQYF.

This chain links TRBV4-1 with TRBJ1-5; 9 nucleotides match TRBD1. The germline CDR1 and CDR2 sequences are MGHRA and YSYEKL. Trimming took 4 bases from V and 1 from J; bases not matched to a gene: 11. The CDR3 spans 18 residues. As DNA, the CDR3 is TGCGCCAGCAGCCTAGGACAGGGGCCCTCCTTGAGCAATCAGCCCCAGCATTTT. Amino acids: CASSLGQGPSLSNQPQHF.

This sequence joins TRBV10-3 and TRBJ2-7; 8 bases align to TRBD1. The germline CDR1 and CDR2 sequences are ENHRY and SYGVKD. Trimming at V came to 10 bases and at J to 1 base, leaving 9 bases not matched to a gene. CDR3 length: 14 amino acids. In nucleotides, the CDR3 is TGTGCCACCACACCGGGACAGGTATCCTACGAGCAGTACTTC. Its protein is CATTPGQVSYEQYF.

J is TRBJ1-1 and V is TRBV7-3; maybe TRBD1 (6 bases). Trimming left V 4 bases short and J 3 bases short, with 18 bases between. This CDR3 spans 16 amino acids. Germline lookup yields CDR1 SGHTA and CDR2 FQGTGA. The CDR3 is CASSSKAQQGYTEAFF. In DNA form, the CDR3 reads TGTGCCAGCAGCTCCAAGGCCCAACAGGGCTACACTGAAGCTTTCTTT. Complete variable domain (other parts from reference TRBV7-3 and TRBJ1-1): GAGVSQTPSNKVTEKGKYVELRCDPISGHTALYWYRQSLGQGPEFLIYFQGTGAADDSGLPNDRFFAVRPEGSVSTLKIQRTERGDSAVYLCASSSKAQQGYTEAFFGQGTRLTVV.

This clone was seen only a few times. The CDR3 DNA is TGTGCCAGCAGATTAGGTGGTAATTGGGCCCTTGCTGGCTACACCTTC. Translation gives CASRLGGNWALAGYTF. The chain is built from TRBV28 and TRBJ1-2, with unresolved D. Germline loops: CDR1 MDHEN, CDR2 SYDVKM. The CDR3 covers 16 residues. V was trimmed by 6 bases and J by 7 bases, leaving 24 bases between them.

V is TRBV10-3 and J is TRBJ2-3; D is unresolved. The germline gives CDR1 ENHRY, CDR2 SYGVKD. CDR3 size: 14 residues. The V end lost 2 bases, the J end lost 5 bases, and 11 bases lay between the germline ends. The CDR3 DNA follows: TGTGCCATCAGTGAGCCCCCCGTTCTAGATACGCAGTATTTT. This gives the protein CAISEPPVLDTQYF.

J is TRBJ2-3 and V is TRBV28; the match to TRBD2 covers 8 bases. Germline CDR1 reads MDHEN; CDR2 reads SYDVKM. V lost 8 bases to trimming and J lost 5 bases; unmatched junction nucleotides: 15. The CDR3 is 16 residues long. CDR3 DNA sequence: TGTGCCAGCCCACCATATCTCGGGAGGGGGGTAGATACGCAGTATTTT. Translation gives CASPPYLGRGVDTQYF.